These 22 T cell receptor beta chains came from one sample sequenced in a study of T cell responses to AZD1222 COVID-19 vaccine. Libraries were prepared by immunoSEQ multiplex PCR; TCRdb keeps only in-frame clonotypes and omits some of them. The sample contains roughly 120,000 clones, more than 75% of which appear only once. The sample here was peripheral blood, taken 28 days after the second AZD1222 dose. The source of these receptors is an adult who received the AZD1222 COVID-19 vaccine.

The chain has TRBV18 and TRBJ2-2; 8 bases align to TRBD1. Germline values: CDR1 KGHSH, CDR2 LQKENI. J lost 4 bases, V lost 0 bases, and 1 base had no gene match. This CDR3 region has 15 residues. DNA for the CDR3: TGTGCCAGCTCACCACCGGGACAGGCCACCGGGGAGCTGTTTTTT. This encodes CASSPPGQATGELFF.

The J gene is TRBJ2-2, the V gene TRBV5-1; D is perhaps TRBD2 (5 bases). The CDR3 covers 11 residues. Germline loops: CDR1 SGHRS, CDR2 YFSETQ. V lost 10 bases, J lost 7 bases, and 11 bases lay in between. CDR3 sequence: CACHRGGELFF. For the CDR3, the DNA is TGCGCCTGTCATCGGGGCGGGGAGCTGTTTTTT.

The chain combines TRBV7-9 with TRBJ1-1; D possibly corresponds to TRBD1 (6 bases). The CDR3 spans 13 residues. Between the trimmed V and J ends, which lost 8 bases and 4 bases, there was a span of 14 bases. CDR1 is SEHNR, CDR2 FQNEAQ, per germline (reference sequence). The CDR3 loop reads CASHPGGATEAFF. The CDR3 DNA reads as TGTGCCAGCCATCCGGGGGGGGCCACTGAAGCTTTCTTT.

The V call is TRBV5-1, the J call TRBJ1-3; TRBD1 aligns across 8 bases. This CDR3 has 16 amino acids. CDR1 and CDR2 (germline): SGHRS, YFSETQ. V trimming: 4 bases; J trimming: 0 bases; junction bases outside the gene matches: 6. The CDR3 nucleotides read TGCGCCAGCAGCCAACAGGGGGGAAGCTCTGGAAACACCATATATTTT. This encodes CASSQQGGSSGNTIYF.

The rearrangement links TRBV6-5 to TRBJ1-5; 7 bases are a match to TRBD1. V lost 4 bases, J lost 1 base, and 7 bases stayed unmatched. Germline CDR1 MNHEY, CDR2 SVGAGI. The CDR3 has 16 residues. Here the CDR3 DNA reads TGTGCCAGCAGTTTCGGGACAGTAGAGAGCAATCAGCCCCAGCATTTT. It specifies CASSFGTVESNQPQHF.

This clone was seen a handful of times. V usage is TRBV2 and J usage is TRBJ1-2; no firm D call. The germline gives CDR1 SNHLY, CDR2 FYNNEI. With 6 bases removed from V and 8 bases from J, the gap between germline ends came to 13 bases. The CDR3 has 12 residues. DNA for the CDR3: TGTGCCAGCAGCGACACCCATTCGGGCTACACCTTC. This codes for CASSDTHSGYTF.

This clone occurred a few times. This sequence joins TRBV25-1 and TRBJ1-3; 7 positions agree with TRBD1. The CDR3 length is 15 residues. V was pared by 7 bases and J by 1 base, with 7 bases of the junction left unmatched. In germline, CDR1 is MGHDK, CDR2 SYGVNS. The CDR3 DNA reads as TGTGCCAGCAATGAGGGGGCGGATTCTGGAAACACCATATATTTT. This gives the protein CASNEGADSGNTIYF. Full variable domain (remainder filled in from reference TRBV25-1 and TRBJ1-3): EADIYQTPRYLVIGTGKKITLECSQTMGHDKMYWYQQDPGMELHLIHYSYGVNSTEKGDLSSESTVSRIRTEHFPLTLESARPSHTSQYLCASNEGADSGNTIYFGEGSWLTVV.

This clone was seen only once. This chain connects TRBV12-5 to TRBJ1-1, with 7 bases identical to TRBD1. V was pared by 6 bases and J by 5 bases, with 3 bases of the junction left unmatched. Germline assignment: CDR1 LGHNT and CDR2 FRNRAP. CDR3 size: 12 residues. CDR3 nucleotides: TGTGCTAGTGGCGACAGGGTTACTGAAGCTTTCTTT. Translation gives CASGDRVTEAFF.

This clone is medium-sized within its sample. The V gene is TRBV7-9, the J gene TRBJ2-7; tentatively, D is TRBD1 (5 bases). Trimming stripped 1 base from V and 3 bases from J, with 16 bases between. CDR1 is SEHNR, CDR2 FQNEAQ, per germline (reference sequence). There are 16 residues in the CDR3. The CDR3, as DNA: TGTGCCAGCAGCTTAGTTTCGGTCGCCAGGGACTACGAGCAGTACTTC. It translates to CASSLVSVARDYEQYF. Full variable domain (missing parts from reference TRBV7-9 and TRBJ2-7): DTGVSQNPRHKITKRGQNVTFRCDPISEHNRLYWYRQTLGQGPEFLTYFQNEAQLEKSRLLSDRFSAERPKGSFSTLEIQRTEQGDSAMYLCASSLVSVARDYEQYFGPGTRLTVT.

The gene calls are TRBV15 and TRBJ1-2, with 7 nucleotides matching TRBD1. The trim removed 0 bases at V and 5 bases at J, leaving 9 bases unmatched. This CDR3 is 16 amino acids long. Germline CDR1 reads LNHNV; CDR2 reads YYDKDF (reference sequence). Written as DNA, the CDR3 is TGTGCCACCAGCAGAGACCCACCTGGGACAGTATATGGCTACACCTTC. It translates to CATSRDPPGTVYGYTF.

J is TRBJ1-1 and V is TRBV25-1; D ambiguous. The CDR3 is made up of 14 amino acids. Germline CDR1 MGHDK, CDR2 SYGVNS. The ends were cut back, 1 base at V and 1 base at J, with 7 bases in the middle. The CDR3 sequence is CASSESERNTEAFF. CDR3 nucleotides: TGTGCCAGCAGTGAATCAGAGCGGAACACTGAAGCTTTCTTT.

This clone appeared a single time. The genes are TRBV11-3 and TRBJ2-3; the D is unclear. V dropped 3 bases and J dropped 5 bases, with 3 bases sitting between them. Per the germline V gene, CDR1 is SGHNT and CDR2 is YENEEA. The CDR3 has 11 amino acids. CDR3: CASSLGDTQYF. The CDR3 nucleotides read TGTGCCAGCAGCTTGGGAGATACGCAGTATTTT. Filled out from reference TRBV11-3 and TRBJ2-3, the complete variable domain reads EAGVVQSPRYKIIEKKQPVAFWCNPISGHNTLYWYLQNLGQGPELLIRYENEEAVDDSQLPKDRFSAERLKGVDSTLKIQPAELGDSAVYLCASSLGDTQYFGPGTRLTVL.

V gene TRBV4-3 combines with J gene TRBJ2-1; D not certain. Germline V gene data show CDR1 as LGHNA and CDR2 as YSLEER. Trimming took off 0 bases at V and 6 bases at J, with 9 bases between the two ends. This CDR3 contains 14 residues. Here the CDR3 DNA reads TGCGCCAGCAGCCAAGATAGCCAGACCAATGAGCAGTTCTTC. Translation gives CASSQDSQTNEQFF.

This chain connects TRBV15 to TRBJ2-1, with 10 bases lining up with TRBD1. V shed 0 bases, J shed 3 bases, and the junction held 2 bases outside the gene matches. Germline CDR1 reads LNHNV; CDR2 reads YYDKDF (reference sequence). This CDR3 spans 16 amino acids. The CDR3: CATSRDWTGGYNEQFF. The DNA of the CDR3 is TGTGCCACCAGCAGAGATTGGACAGGGGGCTACAATGAGCAGTTCTTC.

CDR3 DNA: TGTGCCAGCCGGAGACAGGGGGCCGGCTATGGCTACACCTTC. This translates into CASRRQGAGYGYTF. The chain recombines TRBV19 with TRBJ1-2; TRBD1 matches 10 bases. CDR3 size: 14 residues. The V segment lost 9 bases and the J segment 4 bases; nucleotides outside the gene matches: 8. Germline V lookup: CDR1 LNHDA, CDR2 SQIVND (reference sequence).

The chain recombines TRBV19 with TRBJ2-5, with 7 bases identical to TRBD2. This CDR3 has 17 residues. V shed 5 bases and J 2 bases; nucleotides not matched to a gene: 14. The germline CDR1 and CDR2 sequences are LNHDA and SQIVND (reference sequence). This chain's CDR3 is CASSFPQRGVRQETQYF. CDR3 nucleotides: TGTGCCAGTAGTTTCCCTCAACGGGGGGTGCGGCAAGAGACCCAGTACTTC. The entire variable domain, with the rest obtained from reference TRBV19 and TRBJ2-5, is as follows: DGGITQSPKYLFRKEGQNVTLSCEQNLNHDAMYWYRQDPGQGLRLIYYSQIVNDFQKGDIAEGYSVSREKKESFPLTVTSAQKNPTAFYLCASSFPQRGVRQETQYFGPGTRLLVL.

The J gene is TRBJ2-5, the V gene TRBV20-1; the D is unclear. Germline V gives CDR1 DFQATT, CDR2 SNEGSKA (reference sequence). Between the trimmed V and J ends, which lost 6 bases and 2 bases, there was a span of 4 bases. The CDR3 is made up of 10 amino acids. CDR3 nucleotide sequence: TGCAGTGCCAAGCAAGAGACCCAGTACTTC. Translated, it gives CSAKQETQYF.

The V call is TRBV6-4, the J call TRBJ2-1, with TRBD2 matching 8 bases. The V gene end was trimmed by 2 bases and the J gene end by 10 bases; junction bases not matched to a gene: 4. Germline lookup yields CDR1 MRHNA and CDR2 SNTAGT. CDR3 length: 13 residues. This chain's CDR3 is CASSDGLAGEQFF. The CDR3 DNA is TGTGCCAGCAGTGACGGATTAGCGGGAGAGCAGTTCTTC.

CDR3 loop: CASSGGTVYQPQHF. CDR3 nucleotide sequence: TGTGCCAGCAGTGGGGGGACAGTTTATCAGCCCCAGCATTTT. This rearrangement joins TRBV2 to TRBJ1-5; 7 positions agree with TRBD1. Germline loops: CDR1 SNHLY, CDR2 FYNNEI. The J segment lost 5 bases and the V segment lost 4 bases, leaving 5 bases of the junction unmatched. This CDR3 spans 14 amino acids.

This rearrangement joins TRBV7-8 to TRBJ1-3; a weak D match, TRBD1 (5 bases). Looked up from germline, CDR1 is SGHVS and CDR2 is FQNEAQ. The CDR3 contains 15 residues. Trimming cost V 5 bases and J 3 bases, with 14 bases left between them. CDR3 in DNA: TGTGCCAGCAGCCCAAGTGGGGGTGGTGGAAACACCATATATTTT. Its translation: CASSPSGGGGNTIYF.

This CDR3 reads CATEFGEKLFF. CDR3 nucleotides: TGTGCCACCGAGTTCGGGGAGAAACTGTTTTTT. The rearrangement links TRBV28 to TRBJ1-4; D is uncertain. The CDR3 runs to 11 residues. The V gene lost 10 bases and the J gene lost 11 bases, with 14 bases spanning the gap. CDR1 MDHEN and CDR2 SYDVKM come from the germline V gene.

This clone showed up just once. V usage is TRBV18 and J usage is TRBJ1-2; TRBD1 matches at 8 bases. The CDR3 runs 15 residues. Losses at the gene ends were 3 bases for V and 2 bases for J; bases not matched to a gene: 5. Germline loops: CDR1 KGHSH, CDR2 LQKENI. CDR3 loop: CASSPEGQANYGYTF. DNA for the CDR3: TGTGCCAGCTCACCGGAGGGACAGGCCAACTATGGCTACACCTTC.